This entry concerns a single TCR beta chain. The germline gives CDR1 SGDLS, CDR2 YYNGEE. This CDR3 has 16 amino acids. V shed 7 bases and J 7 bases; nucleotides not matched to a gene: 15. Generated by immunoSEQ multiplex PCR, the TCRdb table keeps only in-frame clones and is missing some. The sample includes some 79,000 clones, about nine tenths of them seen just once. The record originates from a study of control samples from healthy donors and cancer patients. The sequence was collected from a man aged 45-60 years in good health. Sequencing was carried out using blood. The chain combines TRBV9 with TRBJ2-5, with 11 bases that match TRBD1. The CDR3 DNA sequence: TGTGCCAGCGCCCCCCCAAGCGGGACAGGGGGAGGGACCCAGTACTTC. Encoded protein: CASAPPSGTGGGTQYF.